Each of the 4 T cell receptor beta chains below was sequenced from the same sample in a study of T cells in localized non-small cell lung cancer. TCRdb's copy holds only in-frame clones and misses some; the assay was immunoSEQ multiplex PCR. The table records around 9,800 clones, roughly 45% of them present only once. The sequenced sample was lymph node tissue, obtained before any cancer treatment. All receptors derive from a woman aged 35-75 years with stage I lung adenocarcinoma.

This clone was seen a handful of times. The chain is built from TRBV30 and TRBJ1-1; 8 bases fit TRBD1. CDR1 and CDR2 from the germline V gene are GTSNPN and SVGIG (reference sequence). With V trimmed by 1 base and J by 4 bases, 8 bases remained unmatched. The CDR3 length is 15 residues. The CDR3 is CAWSATGDGGTEAFF. The CDR3 nucleotides are TGTGCCTGGAGTGCGACAGGGGATGGGGGCACTGAAGCTTTCTTT.

This clone was seen only a few times. The chain recombines TRBV9 with TRBJ1-1; possibly TRBD1 for D (6 bases). CDR1 and CDR2 from the germline V gene are SGDLS and YYNGEE. The CDR3 has 14 residues. The ends were cut back, 7 bases at V and 1 base at J, with 14 bases in the middle. CDR3 amino acids: CASARQASNTEAFF. The CDR3 DNA sequence: TGTGCCAGCGCGCGACAGGCGTCGAACACTGAAGCTTTCTTT.

This clone was detected only a few times. The V gene is TRBV6-8, the J gene TRBJ2-1, with 9 bases identical to TRBD1. The CDR3 consists of 14 residues. Trimming at V came to 5 bases and at J to 6 bases, leaving 5 bases not matched to a gene. CDR1 is MNHGY, CDR2 SAAAGT, per germline. CDR3 in DNA: TGTGCCAGCAGTCCCGGACAGGGGATCAATGAGCAGTTCTTC. This codes for CASSPGQGINEQFF.

This clone has more than one count but fewer than ten. The rearrangement uses TRBV6-1 and TRBJ1-1; no clear D. The CDR3 has 16 residues. Germline assignment: CDR1 MNHNS and CDR2 SASEGT. The V gene lost 0 bases and the J gene lost 8 bases, with 19 bases spanning the gap. This chain's CDR3 is CASSEAKRAVLREAFF. CDR3 DNA sequence: TGTGCCAGCAGTGAAGCCAAAAGGGCAGTTCTACGAGAAGCTTTCTTT.